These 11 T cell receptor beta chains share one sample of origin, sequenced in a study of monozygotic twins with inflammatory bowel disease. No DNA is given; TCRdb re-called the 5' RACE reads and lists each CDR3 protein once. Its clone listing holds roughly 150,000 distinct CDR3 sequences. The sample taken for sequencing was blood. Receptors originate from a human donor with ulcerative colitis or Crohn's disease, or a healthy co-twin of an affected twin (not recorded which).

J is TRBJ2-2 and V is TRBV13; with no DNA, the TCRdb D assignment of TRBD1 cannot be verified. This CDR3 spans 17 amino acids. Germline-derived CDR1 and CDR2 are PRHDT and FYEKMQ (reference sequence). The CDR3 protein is CASSLLPGQSNTGELFF.

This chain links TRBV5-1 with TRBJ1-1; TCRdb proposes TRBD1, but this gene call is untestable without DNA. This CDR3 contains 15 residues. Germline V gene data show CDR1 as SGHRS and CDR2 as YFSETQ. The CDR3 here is CASSLDRVGNTEAFF.

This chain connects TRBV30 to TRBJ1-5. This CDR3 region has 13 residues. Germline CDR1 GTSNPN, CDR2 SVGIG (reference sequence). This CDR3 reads CAWSPQGNQPQHF.

The CDR3 sequence: CASGEGSGGAAEQFF. V is TRBV12-3 or TRBV12-4 and J is TRBJ2-1; TCRdb's D gene call, TRBD2, goes unchecked for lack of DNA. The CDR3 has 15 residues.

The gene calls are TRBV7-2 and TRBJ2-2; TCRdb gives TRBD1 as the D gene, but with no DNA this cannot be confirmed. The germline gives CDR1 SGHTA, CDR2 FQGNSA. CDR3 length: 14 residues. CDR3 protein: CASNLDRATGELFF. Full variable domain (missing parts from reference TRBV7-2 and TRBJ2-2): GAGVSQSPSNKVTEKGKDVELRCDPISGHTALYWYRQSLGQGLEFLIYFQGNSAPDKSGLPSDRFSAERTGGSVSTLTIQRTQQEDSAVYLCASNLDRATGELFFGEGSRLTVL.

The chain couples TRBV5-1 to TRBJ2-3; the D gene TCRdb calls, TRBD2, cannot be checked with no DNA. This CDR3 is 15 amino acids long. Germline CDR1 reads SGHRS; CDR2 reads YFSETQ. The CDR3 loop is CASSLELAERDTQYF.

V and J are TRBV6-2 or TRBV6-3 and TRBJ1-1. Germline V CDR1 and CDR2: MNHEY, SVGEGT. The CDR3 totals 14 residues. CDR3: CASSTRRGNTEAFF.

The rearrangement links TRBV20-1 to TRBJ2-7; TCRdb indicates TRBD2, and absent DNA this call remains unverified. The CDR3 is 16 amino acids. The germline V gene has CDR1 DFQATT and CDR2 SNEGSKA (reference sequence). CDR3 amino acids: CSARGKTGTDTYEQYF.

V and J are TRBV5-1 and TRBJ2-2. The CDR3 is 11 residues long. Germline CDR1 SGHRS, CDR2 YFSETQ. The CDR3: CASSWPGELFF.

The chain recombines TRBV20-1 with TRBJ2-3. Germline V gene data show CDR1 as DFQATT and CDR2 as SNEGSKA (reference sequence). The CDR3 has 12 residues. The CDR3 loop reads CSAGTSTDTQYF.

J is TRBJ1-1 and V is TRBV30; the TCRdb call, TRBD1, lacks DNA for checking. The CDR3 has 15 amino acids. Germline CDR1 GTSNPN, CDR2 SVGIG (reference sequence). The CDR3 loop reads CSWSHYSGGKTEAFF.